This T cell receptor beta chain was captured in a study of blood T cell repertoires in COVID-19. This table comes from immunoSEQ multiplex PCR, and its TCRdb copy is limited to in-frame clones, with some not included. The data hold about 130,000 clones, with about 82% observed a single time. Sequenced sample: peripheral blood. This TCR was recovered from a human donor in a cohort sampled during active COVID-19.

The CDR3 region has the DNA TGTGCCAGTAGTATGACAGGGGCCCACCCTGAAGCTTTCTTT. This codes for CASSMTGAHPEAFF. The chain is built from TRBV19 and TRBJ1-1; 8 bases are a match to TRBD1. The V segment lost 3 bases and the J segment 6 bases; nucleotides outside the gene matches: 6. Looked up from germline, CDR1 is LNHDA and CDR2 is SQIVND (reference sequence). The CDR3 is 14 residues long.